The entry that follows covers one T cell receptor (beta chain) sequence. Original processing methods: How many nucleated cells were present was estimated from reference gene primer amplification. Some clones are missing from TCRdb's copy, which holds only in-frame ones; the method was immunoSEQ multiplex PCR. Clone size and the V and J calls come from that table; the DNA yielded D and trimming. The table has 39,000 or so clones, around 80% seen once. Between the trimmed V and J ends, which lost 4 bases and 2 bases, there was a span of 17 bases. Germline V gives CDR1 SGHRS, CDR2 YFSETQ. This CDR3 has 16 amino acids. This sample was included in a study of blood T cell repertoires in COVID-19. Study overall: PBMCs, B-cell-depleted T cells, or T cells were the source of the cDNA or gDNA that made up the material.

Material for sequencing was peripheral blood. The rearrangement uses TRBV5-1 and TRBJ2-3; D might be TRBD1 (6 bases). The receptor comes from a woman at least 80 years old with active or convalescent COVID-19. CDR3 region: CASSPSSLGATDTQYF. CDR3 bases: TGCGCCAGCAGCCCCAGCTCACTGGGGGCCACAGATACGCAGTATTTT. The full variable domain, with the rest looked up from reference TRBV5-1 and TRBJ2-3, is KAGVTQTPRYLIKTRGQQVTLSCSPISGHRSVSWYQQTPGQGLQFLFEYFSETQRNKGNFPGRFSGRQFSNSRSEMNVSTLELGDSALYLCASSPSSLGATDTQYFGPGTRLTVL.